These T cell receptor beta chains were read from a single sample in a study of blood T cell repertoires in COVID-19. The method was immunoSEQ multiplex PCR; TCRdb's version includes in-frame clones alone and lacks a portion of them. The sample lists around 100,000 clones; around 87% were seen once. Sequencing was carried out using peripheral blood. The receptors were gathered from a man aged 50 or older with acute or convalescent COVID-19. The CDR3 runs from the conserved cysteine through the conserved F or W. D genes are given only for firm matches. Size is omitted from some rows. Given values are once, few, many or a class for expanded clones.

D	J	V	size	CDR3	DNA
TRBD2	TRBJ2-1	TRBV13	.	CATASGSSYNEQFF	TGTGCCACCGCTAGCGGGAGCTCCTACAATGAGCAGTTCTTC
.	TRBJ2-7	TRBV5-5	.	CASSLIGGGEQYF	TGTGCCAGCAGCTTGATAGGGGGGGGCGAGCAGTACTTC
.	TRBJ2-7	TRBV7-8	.	CASSLDGSSYEQYF	TGTGCCAGCAGCTTAGACGGGAGCTCCTACGAGCAGTACTTC
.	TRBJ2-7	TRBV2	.	CASTNRAYEQYF	TGTGCCAGCACCAACAGGGCCTACGAGCAGTACTTC
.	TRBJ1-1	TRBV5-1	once	CASSPGVNTEAFF	TGCGCCAGCAGCCCGGGGGTGAACACTGAAGCTTTCTTT
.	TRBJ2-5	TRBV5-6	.	CASSLAGLAQETQYF	TGTGCCAGCAGCTTGGCTGGACTCGCTCAAGAGACCCAGTACTTC
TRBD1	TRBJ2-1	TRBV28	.	CASIGRGLQDEQFF	TGTGCCAGCATCGGCAGGGGGCTACAGGATGAGCAGTTCTTC
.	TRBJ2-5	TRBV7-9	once	CASSLDRETQYF	TGTGCCAGCAGCTTAGACAGGGAGACCCAGTACTTC
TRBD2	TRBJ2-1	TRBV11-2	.	CASRTSGGGLNEQFF	TGTGCCAGCAGGACTAGCGGGGGGGGTTTGAATGAGCAGTTCTTC
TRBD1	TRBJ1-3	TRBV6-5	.	CASSRQGSTGNTIYF	TGTGCCAGCAGCCGACAGGGGTCGACTGGAAACACCATATATTTT
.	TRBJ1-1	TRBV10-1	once	CASSERGFAEAFF	TGCGCCAGCAGTGAAAGGGGCTTCGCTGAAGCTTTCTTT
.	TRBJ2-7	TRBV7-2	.	CASSPPGAYEQYF	TGTGCCAGCAGCCCTCCGGGTGCCTACGAGCAGTACTTC
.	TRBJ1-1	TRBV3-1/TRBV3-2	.	CASSQDRRVSEAFF	TGTGCCAGCAGCCAAGATCGGAGGGTTTCGGAAGCTTTCTTT
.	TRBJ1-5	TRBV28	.	CASTLSLWGLNQPQHF	TGTGCCAGCACCCTATCCTTGTGGGGCCTAAATCAGCCCCAGCATTTT
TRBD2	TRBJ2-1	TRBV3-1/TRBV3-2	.	CASSQETGGPVFYEQFF	TGTGCCAGCAGCCAAGAGACGGGAGGGCCGGTTTTCTATGAGCAGTTCTTC
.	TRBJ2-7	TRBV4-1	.	CASRDTGNYEQYF	TGCGCCAGCAGAGATACAGGGAACTACGAGCAGTACTTC
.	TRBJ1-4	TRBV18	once	CASSAGPLNEKLFF	TGTGCCAGCTCTGCAGGGCCCCTCAATGAAAAACTGTTTTTT
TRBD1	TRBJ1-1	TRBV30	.	CAWSTGEVTEAFF	TGTGCCTGGAGTACAGGGGAGGTGACTGAAGCTTTCTTT
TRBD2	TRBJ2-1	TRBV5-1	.	CASSLIGGTSYNEQFF	TGCGCCAGCAGCTTAATAGGCGGGACTAGTTACAATGAGCAGTTCTTC
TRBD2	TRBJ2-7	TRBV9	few	CASSRLAGGSYEQYF	TGTGCCAGCAGCAGACTAGCGGGAGGGTCCTACGAGCAGTACTTC
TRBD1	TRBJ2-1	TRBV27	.	CASSTATGRQFF	TGTGCCAGCAGTACAGCGACAGGGAGGCAGTTCTTC
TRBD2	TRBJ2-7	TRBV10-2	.	CASSESGTSVYSYEQYF	TGCGCCAGCAGTGAGTCGGGGACTAGCGTATACTCCTACGAGCAGTACTTC
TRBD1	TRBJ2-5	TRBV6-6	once	CASKGQGNQETQYF	TGTGCCAGCAAGGGACAGGGAAACCAAGAGACCCAGTACTTC
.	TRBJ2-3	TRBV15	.	CATSRDLGMAEDTQYF	TGTGCCACCAGCAGAGATCTGGGCATGGCTGAAGATACGCAGTATTTT
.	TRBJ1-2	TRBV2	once	CASRESSSYGYTF	TGTGCCAGCCGAGAGTCCTCGAGCTATGGCTACACCTTC
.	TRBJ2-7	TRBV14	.	CASSQNTYEQYF	TGTGCCAGCAGCCAAAACACCTACGAGCAGTACTTC
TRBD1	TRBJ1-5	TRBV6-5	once	CASRRTGLGQPQHF	TGTGCCAGCAGGAGGACAGGGTTAGGACAGCCCCAGCATTTT
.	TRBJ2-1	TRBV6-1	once	CASSEYPPGQPYNEQFF	TGTGCCAGCAGTGAATACCCCCCCGGACAGCCCTACAATGAGCAGTTCTTC
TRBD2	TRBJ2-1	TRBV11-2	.	CASSFDTSGSSYNEQFF	TGTGCCAGCAGCTTCGACACTAGCGGGAGTTCCTACAATGAGCAGTTCTTC
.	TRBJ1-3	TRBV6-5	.	CASSYNGSPGNTIYF	TGTGCCAGCAGTTACAATGGGAGTCCGGGAAACACCATATATTTT
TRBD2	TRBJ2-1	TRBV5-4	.	CASKGLAGAYNEQFF	TGTGCCAGCAAGGGACTAGCGGGTGCCTACAATGAGCAGTTCTTC
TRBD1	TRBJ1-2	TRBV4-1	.	CASSQASRQGENYGYTF	TGCGCCAGCAGCCAAGCCTCCAGACAGGGTGAGAACTATGGCTACACCTTC
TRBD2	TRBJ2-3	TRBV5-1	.	CASSSPSGRAKDTQYF	TGCGCCAGCAGCTCGCCAAGCGGGAGGGCCAAAGATACGCAGTATTTT
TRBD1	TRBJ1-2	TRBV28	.	CASSPGQGAGGYTF	TGTGCCAGCAGTCCGGGACAGGGGGCCGGTGGCTACACCTTC
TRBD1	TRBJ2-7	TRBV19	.	CASSMLGDSEQYF	TGTGCCAGTAGTATGTTGGGGGACAGCGAGCAGTACTTC
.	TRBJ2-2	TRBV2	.	CASRLVAGGELFF	TGTGCCAGCCGCCTTGTGGCAGGCGGGGAGCTGTTTTTT
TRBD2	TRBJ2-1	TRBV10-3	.	CAINPQAGGPNEQFF	TGTGCCATCAATCCCCAAGCGGGAGGCCCCAATGAGCAGTTCTTC